This T cell receptor (beta chain) was retrieved from a study of T cells expressing NK-cell markers. Broader study findings: The same clonotypes also predominated in the CD3+CD56-NKG2C+ fraction of several donors. Roughly 6 donors showed dominant NKG2C+ clonotypes comprising about 1.0-7.5% of their CD8+ T cells. Whether expanded NKG2C-expressing T cell clones recognize HCMV is unknown.

Comments on this clonotype: Its antigen is unknown.

The CDR3 loop spans 15 amino acids. Per the germline V gene, CDR1 is SGHAT and CDR2 is FQDESV (reference sequence). The authors made TCR beta cDNA libraries by 5'RACE template switching. This switching added a universal primer site and UMIs. TCRdb reprocessed the 5' RACE reads and reports one entry per CDR3 protein, with no DNA. This table lists a few hundred thousand distinct CDR3 sequences. The source is a man aged 18 to 29 in good health. The sample was blood T cells: a sorted CD56 or NKG2C T cell subset, CD4+ or CD8+ T cells, or bulk PBMC T cells (not recorded which). The V call is TRBV11-1, the J call TRBJ1-5. This chain's CDR3 is CASSFQGGGNQPQHF.